These 19 T cell receptor beta chains came from one sample sequenced in a study of early T cells in non-severe SARS-CoV-2 infection. TCRdb analysed the 5' RACE reads with MiXCR anew, one entry per CDR3 protein. The data show tens of thousands of distinct CDR3 sequences, approximately 7.9% seen once. The sequenced sample was whole blood, obtained at baseline. These receptors all stem from an adult who was a healthcare worker with PCR-confirmed SARS-CoV-2 infection or an uninfected control (not recorded which).

The chain carries TRBV7-3 and TRBJ2-6, with TRBD1 identical over 10 bases. Trimming removed 4 bases from V and 1 base from J; junction bases left unmatched: 13. The CDR3 contains 20 residues. CDR1 is SGHTA, CDR2 FQGTGA, per germline. Here the CDR3 reads CASSWDRGLFAGSGANVLTF. The CDR3 region has the DNA TGTGCCAGCAGCTGGGACAGGGGTCTTTTCGCAGGATCTGGGGCCAACGTCCTGACTTTC.

The V gene is TRBV4-1, the J gene TRBJ1-6; TRBD1 aligns across 8 bases. In germline, CDR1 is MGHRA, CDR2 YSYEKL. Unmatched junction bases numbered 3, after V lost 1 base and J lost 10 bases. This CDR3 comprises 14 residues. The CDR3 region has the DNA TGCGCCAGCAGCCAAGTGGCAGGGGGCTCACCCCTCCACTTT. Translated, it gives CASSQVAGGSPLHF.

The sample holds many counts of this clonotype. J is TRBJ2-1 and V is TRBV3-1; D unresolved. V shed 3 bases and J shed 14 bases, with 14 bases lying between them. There are 12 residues in the CDR3. CDR1 and CDR2 from the germline V gene are LGHDT and YNNKEL (reference sequence). The CDR3, as DNA: TGTGCCAGCAGCCAGGGTACCTCTCGGGAGTTCTTC. Translating it yields CASSQGTSREFF.

In this sample, this clonotype turned up a few times. The chain combines TRBV20-1 with TRBJ2-3; 9 bases align to TRBD2. Trimming took 4 bases from V and 2 from J; bases not matched to a gene: 4. The germline V gene encodes CDR1 DFQATT and CDR2 SNEGSKA (reference sequence). CDR3 length equals 14 residues. The CDR3 DNA reads as TGCAGTGCTACCAGCGGGGGGTTCACAGATACGCAGTATTTT. Translated: CSATSGGFTDTQYF.

J is TRBJ2-3 and V is TRBV14; no definite D call. There are 14 residues in the CDR3. V was pared by 2 bases and J by 2 bases, with 8 bases between. The germline CDR1 and CDR2 sequences are SGHDN and FVKESK. CDR3 in DNA: TGTGCCAGCAGCCAAAGCAAGATCACAGATACGCAGTATTTT. This codes for CASSQSKITDTQYF.

This clonotype was detected many times. The chain carries TRBV12-3 or TRBV12-4 and TRBJ2-5, with a tentative D call TRBD2 (5 bases). CDR3 length: 12 residues. Deletions cut 4 bases from V and 4 bases from J, with 7 bases between. The CDR3 region has the DNA TGTGCCAGCAGTTCGGGGAGAGAGACCCAGTACTTC. This sequence encodes CASSSGRETQYF.

This clonotype was picked up a small number of times. V usage is TRBV5-1 and J usage is TRBJ2-3; 7 nucleotides line up with TRBD1. The CDR3 covers 15 residues. The J segment lost 1 base and the V segment lost 5 bases, leaving 7 bases of the junction unmatched. Germline lookup yields CDR1 SGHRS and CDR2 YFSETQ. CDR3 sequence (DNA): TGCGCCAGCAGTGTAACAGGGGACGGCACAGATACGCAGTATTTT. It codes for CASSVTGDGTDTQYF.

This clonotype appeared a few times. V and J are TRBV7-2 and TRBJ1-4; a weak D match, TRBD1 (5 bases). The CDR3 is made up of 15 amino acids. Germline loops: CDR1 SGHTA, CDR2 FQGNSA. V lost 5 bases and J 4 bases, leaving 14 bases between the germline ends. CDR3: CASSPPGRSNEKLFF. CDR3 DNA: TGTGCCAGCAGCCCACCGGGACGGAGTAATGAAAAACTGTTTTTT.

V and J are TRBV5-1 and TRBJ2-7; D possibly corresponds to TRBD2 (5 bases). CDR1 SGHRS and CDR2 YFSETQ come from the germline V gene. Trimming cost V 3 bases and J 0 bases, with 10 bases left between them. The CDR3 is made up of 14 amino acids. CDR3 sequence: CASSSGLNSYEQYF. The DNA for the CDR3 is TGCGCCAGCAGCTCAGGACTGAACTCCTACGAGCAGTACTTC.

At least ten counts were recorded for this clonotype. This chain links TRBV28 with TRBJ2-7; a possible D gene is TRBD1 (6 bases). Germline loops: CDR1 MDHEN, CDR2 SYDVKM. Trimming pared 6 bases from V and 4 bases from J, leaving 13 bases between. The CDR3 has 13 amino acids. The CDR3 is CASSTQGSYEQYF. For the CDR3, the DNA is TGTGCCAGCAGCACACAGGGATCGTACGAGCAGTACTTC. The full variable domain, its missing parts supplied by reference TRBV28 and TRBJ2-7, is DVKVTQSSRYLVKRTGEKVFLECVQDMDHENMFWYRQDPGLGLRLIYFSYDVKMKEKGDIPEGYSVSREKKERFSLILESASTNQTSMYLCASSTQGSYEQYFGPGTRLTVT.

V usage is TRBV28 and J usage is TRBJ2-7; 10 nucleotides line up with TRBD1. V was pared by 8 bases and J by 4 bases, with 8 bases of the junction left unmatched. Looked up from germline, CDR1 is MDHEN and CDR2 is SYDVKM. The CDR3 runs 14 residues. The CDR3 DNA is TGTGCCAGCGCACGGGGGACAGGGGCGTACGAGCAGTACTTC. Translation: CASARGTGAYEQYF. The full variable domain, rest sourced from reference TRBV28 and TRBJ2-7, is DVKVTQSSRYLVKRTGEKVFLECVQDMDHENMFWYRQDPGLGLRLIYFSYDVKMKEKGDIPEGYSVSREKKERFSLILESASTNQTSMYLCASARGTGAYEQYFGPGTRLTVT.

The sample holds many counts of this clonotype. This chain joins TRBV5-4 and TRBJ2-1; TRBD2 agrees at 8 bases. The CDR3 spans 15 residues. The trim removed 6 bases at V and 2 bases at J, leaving 7 bases unmatched. CDR1 and CDR2 (germline): SGHNT, YYREEE (reference sequence). This chain's CDR3 is CASIPGGGTYNEQFF. DNA for the CDR3: TGTGCCAGCATCCCCGGGGGGGGCACCTACAATGAGCAGTTCTTC.

This clonotype was recorded at least ten times. The rearrangement uses TRBV6-5 and TRBJ1-2, with D possibly TRBD1 on 5 matching bases. The CDR3 has 16 amino acids. The ends were cut back, 6 bases at V and 2 bases at J, with 19 bases in the middle. Germline loops: CDR1 MNHEY, CDR2 SVGAGI. The CDR3 is CASRSTPTAGNYGYTF. In DNA form, the CDR3 reads TGTGCCAGCAGATCTACCCCTACAGCAGGGAACTATGGCTACACCTTC.

Points on this clonotype: The junction shows a germline mismatch at one end, possibly a read error. The CDR3, as DNA: TGTGGCAGCAGCGCGGGACAGGGCGTAACCTACGAGCAGTACTTC. Translation gives CGSSAGQGVTYEQYF. The chain combines TRBV9 with TRBJ2-7; 9 nucleotides align to TRBD1. CDR3 length: 15 residues. Per germline, CDR1 SGDLS and CDR2 YYNGEE.

Details on this clonotype: A much bigger clone sits one base away, suggesting this may be a read error. The rearrangement joins TRBV5-5 to TRBJ1-3; no firm D call. The CDR3 contains 11 residues. The germline gives CDR1 SGHKS, CDR2 YYEKEE (reference sequence). CDR3 coding DNA: TGTGCCAGCAGCTCCCCAAACTCCATATATTTT. Residues: CASSSPNSIYF.

In this sample, this clonotype turned up many times. The chain has TRBV27 and TRBJ1-1, with TRBD1 matching 8 bases. V trimming: 6 bases; J trimming: 3 bases; junction bases outside the gene matches: 6. The CDR3 covers 14 residues. The germline V gene has CDR1 MNHEY and CDR2 SMNVEV (reference sequence). Here the CDR3 DNA reads TGTGCCAGCAGGATTGTGGACAGGGACACTGAAGCTTTCTTT. Its translation is CASRIVDRDTEAFF.

This clonotype has a count of ten or more. The chain employs TRBV10-1 and TRBJ1-6; D unclear. V was trimmed by 2 bases and J by 7 bases, leaving 3 bases between them. The germline V gene has CDR1 WNHNN and CDR2 SYGVQD (reference sequence). The CDR3 runs 12 residues. CDR3 nucleotides: TGCGCCAGCAGTGAGCCGAATTCACCCCTCCACTTT. Encoded protein: CASSEPNSPLHF.

There are many counts of this clonotype. V gene TRBV7-9 combines with J gene TRBJ2-7; 7 bases map to TRBD2. V lost 3 bases, J lost 1 base, and 0 bases stayed unmatched. This CDR3 has 13 amino acids. From germline, CDR1 is SEHNR and CDR2 FQNEAQ (reference sequence). CDR3 residues: CASSFGGSYEQYF. DNA of the CDR3: TGTGCCAGCAGCTTCGGGGGGTCCTACGAGCAGTACTTC.

This clonotype was detected a few times. The V gene is TRBV7-9, the J gene TRBJ2-5; 14 positions agree with TRBD2. This CDR3 region has 18 residues. The trim removed 5 bases at V and 5 bases at J, leaving 13 bases unmatched. The germline V gene encodes CDR1 SEHNR and CDR2 FQNEAQ (reference sequence). The CDR3 here is CASSLGTSGGTRRETQYF. CDR3 in DNA: TGTGCCAGCAGCCTAGGGACTAGCGGGGGAACCCGAAGGGAGACCCAGTACTTC.